This T cell receptor beta chain was recovered during a study of blood T cell repertoires in COVID-19. Looking at the study overall: T cells, B-cell-depleted T cells, or PBMCs provided the cDNA or gDNA that served as material.

As processed by the authors: For nucleated cells, counts were estimated from reference gene primer amplification. Produced via immunoSEQ multiplex PCR; TCRdb's table is partial and in-frame only. V and J calls and clone size are as listed in that table; D and trimming were resolved from the DNA. This repertoire shows about 290,000 clones, under 90% found once; its top ten account for approximately 0.94%. The CDR3 is made up of 12 amino acids. The V end lost 4 bases, the J end lost 1 base, and 6 bases lay between the germline ends. Germline-derived CDR1 and CDR2 are SGHRS and YFSETQ. The chain joins TRBV5-1 to TRBJ2-7, with a tentative D call TRBD2 (6 bases). This clonotype was sampled from a woman between 40 and 55 years old who had recovered from COVID-19. The sequenced material came from peripheral blood. The CDR3 spells CASSAGSYEQYF. As DNA, the CDR3 is TGCGCCAGCAGCGCGGGATCCTACGAGCAGTACTTC. Supplemented by reference TRBV5-1 and TRBJ2-7, the full variable domain reads KAGVTQTPRYLIKTRGQQVTLSCSPISGHRSVSWYQQTPGQGLQFLFEYFSETQRNKGNFPGRFSGRQFSNSRSEMNVSTLELGDSALYLCASSAGSYEQYFGPGTRLTVT.